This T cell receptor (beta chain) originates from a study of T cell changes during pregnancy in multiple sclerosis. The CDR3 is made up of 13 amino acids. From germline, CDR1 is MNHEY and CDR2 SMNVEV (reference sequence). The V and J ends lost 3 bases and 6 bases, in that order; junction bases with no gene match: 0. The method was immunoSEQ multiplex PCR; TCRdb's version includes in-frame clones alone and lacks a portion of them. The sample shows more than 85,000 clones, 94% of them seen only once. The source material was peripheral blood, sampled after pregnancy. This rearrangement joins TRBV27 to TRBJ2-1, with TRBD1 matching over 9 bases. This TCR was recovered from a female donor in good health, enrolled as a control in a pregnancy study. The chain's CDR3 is CASSLDRGNEQFF. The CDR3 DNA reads TGTGCCAGCAGTTTGGACAGGGGCAATGAGCAGTTCTTC.